The next 9 T cell receptor beta chains were all read from a single sample in a study of cytomegalovirus exposure and HLA in healthy donors. The PCR contained 60 Vbeta and 13 Jbeta primers. Sequencing used immunoSEQ multiplex PCR; TCRdb keeps in-frame clones, though not all of them. Of around 140,000 clones listed, 55% to 75% are singletons. Source material: PBMCs. These receptors originate from a man in his fifties or sixties in good health and CMV-seropositive.

The genes are TRBV5-4 and TRBJ1-1, with D perhaps TRBD1 (5 bases). The CDR3 totals 13 residues. Germline values: CDR1 SGHNT, CDR2 YYREEE (reference sequence). V lost 1 base and J 8 bases, leaving 12 bases between the germline ends. Here the CDR3 DNA reads TGTGCCAGCAGCTTGATCGGCAGGGTGGAAGCTTTCTTT. Translation gives CASSLIGRVEAFF.

The chain joins TRBV2 to TRBJ1-1; maybe TRBD1 (6 bases). This CDR3 contains 16 residues. The germline V and J ends were trimmed by 6 bases and 5 bases, with 22 bases remaining between them. CDR1 and CDR2 (germline): SNHLY, FYNNEI. CDR3 sequence reads: CASSPARGGRGTEAFF. The CDR3 region has the DNA TGTGCCAGCAGCCCAGCTAGGGGGGGCAGAGGGACTGAAGCTTTCTTT.

This clone appeared a few times. The J gene is TRBJ1-4, the V gene TRBV4-3; D is undetermined. CDR1 and CDR2 from the germline V gene are LGHNA and YSLEER. CDR3 length: 15 amino acids. With 3 bases removed from V and 0 bases from J, the gap between germline ends came to 8 bases. The CDR3 sequence: CASSQGHATNEKLFF. The CDR3 nucleotides are TGCGCCAGCAGCCAGGGCCATGCAACTAATGAAAAACTGTTTTTT.

The J gene is TRBJ2-2, the V gene TRBV7-9; 8 bases agree with TRBD1. The V gene end was trimmed by 8 bases and the J gene end by 2 bases; junction bases not matched to a gene: 10. The CDR3 spans 16 residues. The germline gives CDR1 SEHNR, CDR2 FQNEAQ (reference sequence). DNA for the CDR3: TGTGCCAGCTTACGACAGGGGCCATCAAACACCGGGGAGCTGTTTTTT. Translated, it gives CASLRQGPSNTGELFF. Full variable domain (remainder filled in from reference TRBV7-9 and TRBJ2-2): DTGVSQNPRHKITKRGQNVTFRCDPISEHNRLYWYRQTLGQGPEFLTYFQNEAQLEKSRLLSDRFSAERPKGSFSTLEIQRTEQGDSAMYLCASLRQGPSNTGELFFGEGSRLTVL.

V and J are TRBV14 and TRBJ1-1, with D perhaps matching TRBD1 (5 bases). The length of the CDR3 is 17 residues. The V gene lost 0 bases and the J gene lost 4 bases, with 18 bases spanning the gap. Germline CDR1 and CDR2: SGHDN and FVKESK. CDR3: CASSQDHGRAYFTEAFF. CDR3 sequence (DNA): TGTGCCAGCAGCCAAGATCATGGCAGGGCCTACTTCACTGAAGCTTTCTTT.

The chain links TRBV6-5 to TRBJ1-2, with D perhaps matching TRBD1 (6 bases). The CDR3 covers 14 residues. V was trimmed by 6 bases and J by 4 bases, leaving 15 bases between them. Germline V gives CDR1 MNHEY, CDR2 SVGAGI. The CDR3 loop is CASRSTGFGYGYTF. In DNA form, the CDR3 reads TGTGCCAGCAGATCAACAGGGTTCGGCTATGGCTACACCTTC.

This clone was seen a single time. V gene TRBV11-2 combines with J gene TRBJ1-5, with 7 bases identical to TRBD1. This CDR3 has 14 residues. V lost 3 bases, J lost 5 bases, and 4 bases stayed unmatched. The germline V gene has CDR1 SGHAT and CDR2 FQNNGV. The CDR3 spells CASSLTGMDQPQHF. The CDR3 DNA sequence: TGTGCCAGCAGCTTGACAGGGATGGATCAGCCCCAGCATTTT.

The genes are TRBV19 and TRBJ2-2; D remains ambiguous. V lost 8 bases and J lost 3, with 10 bases in between. The germline V gene has CDR1 LNHDA and CDR2 SQIVND (reference sequence). CDR3 length: 13 residues. CDR3 region: CASFRMDTGELFF. In nucleotides, the CDR3 is TGTGCCAGTTTCAGAATGGACACCGGGGAGCTGTTTTTT. The full variable domain, with the rest looked up from reference TRBV19 and TRBJ2-2, is DGGITQSPKYLFRKEGQNVTLSCEQNLNHDAMYWYRQDPGQGLRLIYYSQIVNDFQKGDIAEGYSVSREKKESFPLTVTSAQKNPTAFYLCASFRMDTGELFFGEGSRLTVL.

As regards this clone: Within the sample, other DNA sequences also encode this same CDR3. The chain joins TRBV29-1 to TRBJ1-1; D not resolved. The CDR3 loop spans 13 amino acids. V was pared by 4 bases and J by 3 bases, with 12 bases between. Germline-derived CDR1 and CDR2 are SQVTM and ANQGSEA. CDR3 DNA sequence: TGCAGCGTTGCGGCAGGAATAGACACTGAAGCTTTCTTT. Translating it yields CSVAAGIDTEAFF.